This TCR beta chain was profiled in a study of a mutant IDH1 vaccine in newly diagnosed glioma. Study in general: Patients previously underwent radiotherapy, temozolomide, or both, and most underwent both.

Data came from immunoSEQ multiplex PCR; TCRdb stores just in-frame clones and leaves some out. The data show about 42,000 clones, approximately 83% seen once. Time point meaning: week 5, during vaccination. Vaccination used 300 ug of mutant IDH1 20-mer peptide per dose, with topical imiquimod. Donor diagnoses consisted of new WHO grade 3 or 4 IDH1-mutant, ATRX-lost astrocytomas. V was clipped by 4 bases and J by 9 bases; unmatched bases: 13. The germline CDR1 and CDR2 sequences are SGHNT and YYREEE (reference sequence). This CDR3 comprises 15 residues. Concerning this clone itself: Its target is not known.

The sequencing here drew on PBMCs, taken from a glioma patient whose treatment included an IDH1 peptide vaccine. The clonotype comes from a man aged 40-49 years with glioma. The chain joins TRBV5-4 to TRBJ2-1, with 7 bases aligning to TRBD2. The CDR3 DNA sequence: TGTGCCAGCAGCAGCTCCAGCGGGAACTTCGGTGAGCAGTTCTTC. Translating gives CASSSSSGNFGEQFF.